The rows below give T cell receptor beta chains drawn from one sample of a study of cytomegalovirus exposure and HLA in healthy donors. Produced via immunoSEQ multiplex PCR; TCRdb's table is partial and in-frame only. The data hold some 92,000 clones, with approximately 79% observed a single time. The sequenced sample was PBMCs. The receptors come from a man aged 30-40 years in good health and CMV-seronegative. Both conserved end residues are trimmed from each CDR3. The order of the fields is V gene, J gene, CDR3 protein.

V: TRBV7-8; J: TRBJ1-5; CDR3: ASSSQGDLSNQPQH
V: TRBV5-1; J: TRBJ2-1; CDR3: ASSFPRGSYNEQF
V: TRBV6-5; J: TRBJ2-1; CDR3: ASSSLGAPTHNEQF
V: TRBV27; J: TRBJ1-5; CDR3: ASSLWTGKDQPQH
V: TRBV7-3; J: TRBJ1-6; CDR3: ASSDHGSYNSPLH
V: TRBV15; J: TRBJ1-2; CDR3: ATSDRDRERGYT
V: TRBV5-1; J: TRBJ1-2; CDR3: ASSSGTGGDYGYT
V: TRBV28; J: TRBJ2-7; CDR3: ASIGFNPSYEQY
V: TRBV28; J: TRBJ2-7; CDR3: ASRDRGRLYEQY
V: TRBV5-1; J: TRBJ2-2; CDR3: ASSTGTGGRNTGELF
V: TRBV29-1; J: TRBJ2-3; CDR3: SVEAGGPADTQY
V: TRBV5-4; J: TRBJ2-5; CDR3: ASSLGQGARETQY
V: TRBV28; J: TRBJ1-1; CDR3: ASSFGTGQNTEAF
V: TRBV28; J: TRBJ1-1; CDR3: ASRLGQGGTEAF
V: TRBV6-5; J: TRBJ1-4; CDR3: ASREQATNEKLF
V: TRBV19; J: TRBJ2-7; CDR3: ASSTQGADEQY
V: TRBV9; J: TRBJ1-4; CDR3: ASSPQTGFGEKLF
V: TRBV18; J: TRBJ1-6; CDR3: ASSPPVQGSRNSPLH
V: TRBV4-1; J: TRBJ2-3; CDR3: ASRGLTGFENTDTQY
V: TRBV28; J: TRBJ2-7; CDR3: ASKGRGAGGFSEQY
V: TRBV5-6; J: TRBJ2-5; CDR3: ASSPLRQGGETQY
V: TRBV6-5; J: TRBJ2-7; CDR3: ASSYSGGASYEQY
V: TRBV7-2; J: TRBJ2-7; CDR3: ASSLRGEKQY
V: TRBV4-3; J: TRBJ2-7; CDR3: ASSHTSGGTYEQY
V: TRBV2; J: TRBJ2-5; CDR3: ASGGTGDQETQY
V: TRBV29-1; J: TRBJ1-1; CDR3: SPSLIYEAF